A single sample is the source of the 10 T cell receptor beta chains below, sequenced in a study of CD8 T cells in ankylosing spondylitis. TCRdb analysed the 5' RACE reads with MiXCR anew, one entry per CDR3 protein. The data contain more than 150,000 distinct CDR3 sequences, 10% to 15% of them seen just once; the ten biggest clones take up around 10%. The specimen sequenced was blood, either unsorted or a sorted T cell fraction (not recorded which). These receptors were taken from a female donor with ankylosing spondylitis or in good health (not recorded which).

The CDR3 spells CASSVDTGENIQYF. Written as DNA, the CDR3 is TGTGCCAGCAGCGTAGATACAGGGGAAAACATTCAGTACTTC. V is TRBV9 and J is TRBJ2-4; 7 positions match TRBD1. CDR3 size: 14 residues. The V and J ends lost 0 bases and 5 bases, in that order; junction bases with no gene match: 2. Germline values: CDR1 SGDLS, CDR2 YYNGEE.

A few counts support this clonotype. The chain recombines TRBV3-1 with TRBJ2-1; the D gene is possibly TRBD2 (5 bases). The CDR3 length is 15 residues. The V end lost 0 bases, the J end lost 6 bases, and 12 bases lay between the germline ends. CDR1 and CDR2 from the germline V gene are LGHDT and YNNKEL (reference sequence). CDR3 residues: CASSQDGIARNEQFF. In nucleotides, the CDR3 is TGTGCCAGCAGCCAAGATGGGATAGCGCGCAATGAGCAGTTCTTC.

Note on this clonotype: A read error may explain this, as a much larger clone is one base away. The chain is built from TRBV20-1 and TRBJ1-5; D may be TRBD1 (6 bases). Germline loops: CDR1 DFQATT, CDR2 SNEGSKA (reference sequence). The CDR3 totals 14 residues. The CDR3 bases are TGCTGTGTTCTCCCACAGGGTAGCAATCAGCCCCAGCATTTT. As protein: CCVLPQGSNQPQHF.

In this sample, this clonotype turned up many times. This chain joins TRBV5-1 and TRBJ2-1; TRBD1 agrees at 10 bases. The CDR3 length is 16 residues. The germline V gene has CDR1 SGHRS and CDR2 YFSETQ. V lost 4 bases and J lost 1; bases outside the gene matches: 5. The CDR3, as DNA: TGCGCCAGCAGCCCAGGGGACAGGGGTTCCTACAATGAGCAGTTCTTC. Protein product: CASSPGDRGSYNEQFF.

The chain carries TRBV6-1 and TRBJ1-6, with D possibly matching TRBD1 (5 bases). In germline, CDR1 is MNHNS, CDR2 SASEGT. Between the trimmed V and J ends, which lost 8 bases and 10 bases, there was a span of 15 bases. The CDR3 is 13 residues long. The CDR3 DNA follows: TGTGCCAGCGCGGGAGGGGTGAGATCACCCCTCCACTTT. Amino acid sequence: CASAGGVRSPLHF.

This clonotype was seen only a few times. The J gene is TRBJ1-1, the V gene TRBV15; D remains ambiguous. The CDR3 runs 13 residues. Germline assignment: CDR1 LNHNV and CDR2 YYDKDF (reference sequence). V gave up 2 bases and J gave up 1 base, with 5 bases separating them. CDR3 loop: CATSRTWNTEAFF. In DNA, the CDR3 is TGTGCCACCAGCAGAACATGGAACACTGAAGCTTTCTTT.

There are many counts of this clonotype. CDR3: CASSENPRVELSPEAFF. CDR3 bases: TGTGCCAGCAGTGAAAACCCCAGGGTAGAGTTGAGCCCTGAAGCTTTCTTT. The rearrangement uses TRBV6-1 and TRBJ1-1; D might be TRBD1 (5 bases). The germline V gene has CDR1 MNHNS and CDR2 SASEGT. The CDR3 runs 17 residues. With 2 bases removed from V and 6 bases from J, the gap between germline ends came to 22 bases.

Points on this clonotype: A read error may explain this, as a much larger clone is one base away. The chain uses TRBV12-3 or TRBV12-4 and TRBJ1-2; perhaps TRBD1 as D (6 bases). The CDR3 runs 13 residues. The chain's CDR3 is CTSSLQGKGGYTF. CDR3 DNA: TGTACCAGCAGTTTACAGGGAAAGGGTGGCTACACCTTC.

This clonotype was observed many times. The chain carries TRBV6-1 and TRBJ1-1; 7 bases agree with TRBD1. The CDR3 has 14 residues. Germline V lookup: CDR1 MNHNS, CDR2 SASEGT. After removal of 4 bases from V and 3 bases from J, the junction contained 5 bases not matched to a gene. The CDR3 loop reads CASSARQGDTEAFF. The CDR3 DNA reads TGTGCCAGCAGTGCTAGACAGGGTGACACTGAAGCTTTCTTT.

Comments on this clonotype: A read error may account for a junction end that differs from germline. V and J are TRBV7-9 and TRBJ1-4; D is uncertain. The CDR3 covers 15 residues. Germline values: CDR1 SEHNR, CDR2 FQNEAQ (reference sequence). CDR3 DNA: TGTGCCAGCAGCTTAGACGGGAGAGAGGGTGAAAAACTGGTTTTT. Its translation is CASSLDGREGEKLVF.